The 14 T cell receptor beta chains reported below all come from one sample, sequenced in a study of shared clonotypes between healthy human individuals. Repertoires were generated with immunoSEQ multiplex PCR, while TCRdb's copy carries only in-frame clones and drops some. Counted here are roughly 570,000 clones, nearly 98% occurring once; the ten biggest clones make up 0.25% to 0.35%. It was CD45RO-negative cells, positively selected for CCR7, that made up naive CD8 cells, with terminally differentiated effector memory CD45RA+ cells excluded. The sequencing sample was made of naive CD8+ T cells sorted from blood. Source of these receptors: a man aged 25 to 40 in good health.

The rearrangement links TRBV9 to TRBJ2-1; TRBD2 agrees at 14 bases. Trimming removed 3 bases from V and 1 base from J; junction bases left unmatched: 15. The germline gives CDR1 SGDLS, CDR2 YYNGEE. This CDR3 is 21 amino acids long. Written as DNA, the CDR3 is TGTGCCAGCAGCGGGGGATCCGGGACTAGCGGGAGCTATAGGTCCTACAATGAGCAGTTCTTC. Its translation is CASSGGSGTSGSYRSYNEQFF.

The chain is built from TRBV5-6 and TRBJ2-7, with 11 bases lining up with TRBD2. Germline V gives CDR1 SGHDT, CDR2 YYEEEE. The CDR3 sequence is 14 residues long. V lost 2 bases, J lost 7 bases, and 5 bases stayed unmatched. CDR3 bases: TGTGCCAGCAGCTTACTAGCGGGAGTAAGGGAGCAGTACTTC. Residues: CASSLLAGVREQYF.

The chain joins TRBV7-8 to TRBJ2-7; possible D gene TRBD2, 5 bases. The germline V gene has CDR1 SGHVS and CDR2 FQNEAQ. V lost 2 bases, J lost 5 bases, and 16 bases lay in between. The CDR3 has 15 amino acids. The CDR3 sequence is CASSLKLAPGHEQYF. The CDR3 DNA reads TGTGCCAGCAGCTTAAAGCTAGCACCTGGCCACGAGCAGTACTTC. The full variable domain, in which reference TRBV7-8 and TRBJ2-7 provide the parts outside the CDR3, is GAGVSQSPRYKVAKRGQDVALRCDPISGHVSLFWYQQALGQGPEFLTYFQNEAQLDKSGLPSDRFFAERPEGSVSTLKIQRTQQEDSAVYLCASSLKLAPGHEQYFGPGTRLTVT.

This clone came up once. This CDR3 reads CASSREAWGLSGANVLTF. The CDR3 bases are TGTGCCAGCAGTCGGGAGGCCTGGGGTCTCTCTGGGGCCAACGTCCTGACTTTC. The chain links TRBV28 to TRBJ2-6; 7 bases fit TRBD2. This CDR3 is built from 18 residues. V dropped 5 bases and J dropped 0; count of bases not matched to a gene: 10. The germline CDR1 and CDR2 sequences are MDHEN and SYDVKM.

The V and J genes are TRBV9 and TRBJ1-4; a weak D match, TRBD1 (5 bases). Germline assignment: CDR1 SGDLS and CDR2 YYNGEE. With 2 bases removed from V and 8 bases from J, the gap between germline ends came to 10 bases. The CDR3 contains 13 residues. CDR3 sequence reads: CASSVRDGEKLFF. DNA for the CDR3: TGTGCCAGCAGCGTCCGGGACGGGGAAAAACTGTTTTTT. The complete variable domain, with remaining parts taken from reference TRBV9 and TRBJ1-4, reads DSGVTQTPKHLITATGQRVTLRCSPRSGDLSVYWYQQSLDQGLQFLIQYYNGEERAKGNILERFSAQQFPDLHSELNLSSLELGDSALYFCASSVRDGEKLFFGSGTQLSVL.

CDR3 nucleotide sequence: TGCAGCGTTGAAAACCTCCCAGGGCCAAGGAGCGTGAGCACAGATACGCAGTATTTT. As protein: CSVENLPGPRSVSTDTQYF. V gene TRBV29-1 combines with J gene TRBJ2-3; a possible D gene is TRBD1 (5 bases). Germline V lookup: CDR1 SQVTM, CDR2 ANQGSEA. The CDR3 loop spans 19 amino acids. V was trimmed by 2 bases and J by 0 bases, leaving 24 bases between them.

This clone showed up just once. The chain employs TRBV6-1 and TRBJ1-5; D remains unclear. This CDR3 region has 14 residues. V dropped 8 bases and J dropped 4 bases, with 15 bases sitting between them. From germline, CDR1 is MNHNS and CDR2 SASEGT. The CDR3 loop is CASLFISGNQPQHF. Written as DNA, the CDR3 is TGTGCCAGCCTTTTTATATCGGGGAATCAGCCCCAGCATTTT.

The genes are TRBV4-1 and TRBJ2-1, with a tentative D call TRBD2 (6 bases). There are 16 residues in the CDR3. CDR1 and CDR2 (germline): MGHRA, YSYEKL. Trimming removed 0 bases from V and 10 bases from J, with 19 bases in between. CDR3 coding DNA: TGCGCCAGCAGCCAAGATAGCGGAACTGGCAAGAAAGAGCAGTTCTTC. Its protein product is CASSQDSGTGKKEQFF.

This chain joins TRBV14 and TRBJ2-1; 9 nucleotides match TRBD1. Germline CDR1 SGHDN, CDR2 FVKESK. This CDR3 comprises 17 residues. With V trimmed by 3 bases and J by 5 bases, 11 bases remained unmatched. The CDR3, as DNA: TGTGCCAGCAGCCACACATGGTGGGACAGGGAGGACAATGAGCAGTTCTTC. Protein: CASSHTWWDREDNEQFF.

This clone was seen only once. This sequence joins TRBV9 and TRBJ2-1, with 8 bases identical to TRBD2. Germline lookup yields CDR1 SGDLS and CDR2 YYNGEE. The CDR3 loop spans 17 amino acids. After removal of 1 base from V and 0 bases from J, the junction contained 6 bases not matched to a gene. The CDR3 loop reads CASSVTKAGASYNEQFF. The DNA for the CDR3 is TGTGCCAGCAGCGTAACCAAAGCGGGAGCCTCCTACAATGAGCAGTTCTTC. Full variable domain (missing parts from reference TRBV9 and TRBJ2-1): DSGVTQTPKHLITATGQRVTLRCSPRSGDLSVYWYQQSLDQGLQFLIQYYNGEERAKGNILERFSAQQFPDLHSELNLSSLELGDSALYFCASSVTKAGASYNEQFFGPGTRLTVL.

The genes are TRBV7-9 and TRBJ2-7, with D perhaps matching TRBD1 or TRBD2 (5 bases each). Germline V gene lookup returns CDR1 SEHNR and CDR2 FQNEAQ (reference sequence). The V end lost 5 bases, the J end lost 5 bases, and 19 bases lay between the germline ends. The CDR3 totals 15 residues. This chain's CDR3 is CASSHLTGTRDEQYF. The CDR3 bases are TGTGCCAGCAGCCATCTAACCGGGACCCGGGACGAGCAGTACTTC.

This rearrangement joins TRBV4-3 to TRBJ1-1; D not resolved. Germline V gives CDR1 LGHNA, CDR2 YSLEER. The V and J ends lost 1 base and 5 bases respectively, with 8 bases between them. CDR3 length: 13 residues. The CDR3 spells CASSQGTGTEAFF. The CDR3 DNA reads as TGCGCCAGCAGCCAAGGGACCGGGACTGAAGCTTTCTTT.

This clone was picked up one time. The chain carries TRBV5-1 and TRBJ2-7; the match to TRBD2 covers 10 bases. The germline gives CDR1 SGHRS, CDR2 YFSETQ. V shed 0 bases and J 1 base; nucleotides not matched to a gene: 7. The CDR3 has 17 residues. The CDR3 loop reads CASSLELAGFLSYEQYF. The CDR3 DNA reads TGCGCCAGCAGCTTGGAACTAGCGGGATTCCTATCCTACGAGCAGTACTTC.

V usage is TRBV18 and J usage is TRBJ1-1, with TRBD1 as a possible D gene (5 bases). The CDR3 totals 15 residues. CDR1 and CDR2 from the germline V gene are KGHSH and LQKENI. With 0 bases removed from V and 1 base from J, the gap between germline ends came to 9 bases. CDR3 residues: CASSPPRGQNTEAFF. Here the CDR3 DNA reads TGTGCCAGCTCACCACCGAGAGGACAGAACACTGAAGCTTTCTTT. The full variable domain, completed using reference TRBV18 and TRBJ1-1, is NAGVMQNPRHLVRRRGQEARLRCSPMKGHSHVYWYRQLPEEGLKFMVYLQKENIIDESGMPKERFSAEFPKEGPSILRIQQVVRGDSAAYFCASSPPRGQNTEAFFGQGTRLTVV.